The T cell receptor beta chain described here comes from a study of blood T cell repertoires in COVID-19. For the study at large: In each case, the material was cDNA or gDNA derived from T cells, B-cell-depleted T cells, or PBMCs.

In the original processing: From reference gene primer amplification, estimates of nucleated cell counts were derived. Measured with immunoSEQ multiplex PCR; TCRdb has only the in-frame clones, and not every one. V and J calls and clone size are as listed in that table; D and trimming were resolved from the DNA. The sample carries around 210,000 clones, 65% to 90% recorded once. One Seattle source followed patients from active infection through their disease course. The sequencing input was peripheral blood. The clonotype was recovered from a man aged 50 to 60 with COVID-19, enrolled during active disease.

The CDR3 loop reads CATSDFTGSSYNEQFF. As DNA, the CDR3 is TGTGCCACCAGTGATTTCACAGGAAGCTCCTACAATGAGCAGTTCTTC. The chain is built from TRBV24-1 and TRBJ2-1; D perhaps matches TRBD1 (5 bases). The CDR3 is 16 amino acids. Per germline, CDR1 KGHDR and CDR2 SFDVKD. V gave up 1 base and J gave up 0 bases, with 9 bases separating them.